This T cell receptor beta chain was sequenced for a study of shared clonotypes between healthy human individuals. Naivety among CD8 cells was defined by CD45RO negativity and positive CCR7 selection, thereby excluding terminally differentiated effector memory CD45RA+ cells. Researchers ran the assay at a deep level. Generated by immunoSEQ multiplex PCR, the TCRdb table keeps only in-frame clones and is missing some. The sample has hundreds of thousands of clones, roughly 95% seen once. Sequences were obtained from naive CD8+ T cells sorted from blood. The TCR sequence derives from a woman in her 30s in good health.

CDR3 protein: CASSDHRTGGRNGYTF. The DNA for the CDR3 is TGTGCCAGCAGTGACCATCGTACAGGGGGTAGAAATGGCTACACCTTC. The chain is built from TRBV25-1 and TRBJ1-2, with 8 bases fitting TRBD1. The V gene end was trimmed by 3 bases and the J gene end by 6 bases; junction bases not matched to a gene: 12. Germline V CDR1 and CDR2: MGHDK, SYGVNS. CDR3 length: 16 amino acids.